This paragraph covers one T cell receptor (beta chain) sequence. Its antigen remains unidentified. No much larger clonotype is one base removed from it; base qualities were not supplied. The entry originates in a study of cytomegalovirus exposure and HLA in healthy donors (dated by TCRdb to the late 2010s). In the study overall: A later analysis indicated that the 120 or so validation repertoires were generated on the platform also employed for the 666 repertoires of the first cohort. The aim of the study was to test whether cataloging public T cell receptors could identify signatures of past pathogen exposure. Along with the approximately 620-subject first cohort, a separate validation cohort of 120 different subjects was used. To predict cytomegalovirus infection status, the study combined high-throughput TCR immunosequencing, statistical association of individual TCRs with disease status, and machine learning. Overall study outcomes, separate from this receptor: While some public TCRs were present in many individuals, most TCR sequences turned up only very rarely across donors. All 120 or so repertoires were used to score co-occurrence in the validation cohort in a later analysis, because that analysis had no HLA typing for the cohort. In both the original and validation cohorts, the classifier was reported to diagnose cytomegalovirus status with high specificity and sensitivity. Three of the identified cytomegalovirus-associated TCR beta chains were confirmed in vitro to be specific for cytomegalovirus antigens. A total of fewer than 200 TCR beta chains were listed by the study as associated with cytomegalovirus. A later analysis found that TCRs clustered in the first cohort also tended to co-occur in the roughly 120 validation repertoires, with more than 90% of cluster scores above 0. The authors suggested that the approach could potentially be extended to other disease states and immunological phenotypes.

The donors belonged to the validation cohort of about 130 subjects, which was separate from the roughly 700-subject first cohort. The library was prepared using the immunoSEQ multiplex PCR assay. Regarding the original processing steps: To diagnose cytomegalovirus status from the catalog of TCR beta chain sequences, a statistical classification framework was built. TCRdb took this table from immuneACCESS and kept in-frame rearrangements with V and J called. Such tables lack part of the clones; where checked against another copy, unresolved V genes explain under half of the gap, and the rest is unexplained. That table furnishes V, J and clone size, whereas the DNA furnished D and trimming. The sample has about 76,000 clones on record, roughly 92% of them singletons. Jointly, the top ten make up approximately 2% of the sample. CDR1 and CDR2 (SGHDT, YYEEEE) derive from the germline V gene. The CDR3 spans 14 residues, from the cysteine through the phenylalanine. Only CDR3 DNA is held: 42 bases, read in frame from base 1. V was cut back by 1 base and J by 9 bases, leaving a gap of 16 bases between them.

Recombination joined TRBV5-6 with TRBJ1-2; the D region possibly corresponds to TRBD1 (6 bases align). Sequences were obtained from PBMCs. The origin of this receptor is a woman under 30 in good health and CMV-seropositive. The DNA sequence is TGTGCCAGCAGCTTGTGGACAGTCGAGTCGCGCTACACCTTC. Translated, this gives CASSLWTVESRYTF.